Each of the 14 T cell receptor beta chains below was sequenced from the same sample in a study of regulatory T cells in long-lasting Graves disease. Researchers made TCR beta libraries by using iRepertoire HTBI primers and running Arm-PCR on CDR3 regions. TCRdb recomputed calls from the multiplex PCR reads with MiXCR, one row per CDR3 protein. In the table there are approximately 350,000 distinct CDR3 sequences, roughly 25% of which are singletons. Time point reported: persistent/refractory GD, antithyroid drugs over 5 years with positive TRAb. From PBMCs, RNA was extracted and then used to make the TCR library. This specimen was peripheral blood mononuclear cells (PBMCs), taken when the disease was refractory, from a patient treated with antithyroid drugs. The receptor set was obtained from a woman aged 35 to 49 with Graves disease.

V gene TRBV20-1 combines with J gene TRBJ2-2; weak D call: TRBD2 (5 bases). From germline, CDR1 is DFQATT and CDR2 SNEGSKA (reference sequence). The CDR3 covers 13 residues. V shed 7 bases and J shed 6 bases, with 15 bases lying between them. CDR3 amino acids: CSGMDFVSGELFF. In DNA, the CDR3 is TGCAGTGGGATGGACTTCGTGTCCGGGGAGCTGTTTTTT.

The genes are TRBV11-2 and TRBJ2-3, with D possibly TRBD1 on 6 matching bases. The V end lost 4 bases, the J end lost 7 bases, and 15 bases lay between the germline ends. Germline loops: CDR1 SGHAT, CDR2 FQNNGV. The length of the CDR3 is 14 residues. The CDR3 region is CASSSVNRVNTQYF. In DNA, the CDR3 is TGTGCCAGCAGCTCAGTGAACAGGGTTAATACGCAGTATTTT.

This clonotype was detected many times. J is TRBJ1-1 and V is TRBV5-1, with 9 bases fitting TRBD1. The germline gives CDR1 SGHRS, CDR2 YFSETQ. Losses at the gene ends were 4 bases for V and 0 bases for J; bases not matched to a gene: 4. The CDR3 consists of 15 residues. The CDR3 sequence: CASSVTGGLNTEAFF. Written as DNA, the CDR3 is TGCGCCAGCAGCGTAACAGGGGGCCTGAACACTGAAGCTTTCTTT. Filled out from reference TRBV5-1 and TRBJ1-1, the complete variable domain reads KAGVTQTPRYLIKTRGQQVTLSCSPISGHRSVSWYQQTPGQGLQFLFEYFSETQRNKGNFPGRFSGRQFSNSRSEMNVSTLELGDSALYLCASSVTGGLNTEAFFGQGTRLTVV.

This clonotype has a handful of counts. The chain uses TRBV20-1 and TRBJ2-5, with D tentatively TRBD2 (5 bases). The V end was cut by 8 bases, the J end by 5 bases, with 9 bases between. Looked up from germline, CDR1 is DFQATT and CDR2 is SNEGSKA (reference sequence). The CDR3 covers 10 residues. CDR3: CSLWRETQYF. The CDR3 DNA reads TGCAGTCTTTGGAGGGAGACCCAGTACTTC.

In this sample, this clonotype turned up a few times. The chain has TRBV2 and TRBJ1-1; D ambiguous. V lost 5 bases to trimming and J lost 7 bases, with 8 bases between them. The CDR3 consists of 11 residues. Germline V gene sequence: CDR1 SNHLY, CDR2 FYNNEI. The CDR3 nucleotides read TGTGCCAGCAGTTACGGGATTGAAGCTTTCTTT. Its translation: CASSYGIEAFF. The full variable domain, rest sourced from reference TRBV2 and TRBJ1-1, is EPEVTQTPSHQVTQMGQEVILRCVPISNHLYFYWYRQILGQKVEFLVSFYNNEISEKSEIFDDQFSVERPDGSNFTLKIRSTKLEDSAMYFCASSYGIEAFFGQGTRLTVV.

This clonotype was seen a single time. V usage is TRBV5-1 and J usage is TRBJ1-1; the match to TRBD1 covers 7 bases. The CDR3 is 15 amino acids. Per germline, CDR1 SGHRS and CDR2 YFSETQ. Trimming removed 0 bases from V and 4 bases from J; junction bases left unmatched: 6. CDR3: CASSLVGGRGTEAFF. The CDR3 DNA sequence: TGCGCCAGCAGCTTGGTAGGGGGCCGAGGCACTGAAGCTTTCTTT.

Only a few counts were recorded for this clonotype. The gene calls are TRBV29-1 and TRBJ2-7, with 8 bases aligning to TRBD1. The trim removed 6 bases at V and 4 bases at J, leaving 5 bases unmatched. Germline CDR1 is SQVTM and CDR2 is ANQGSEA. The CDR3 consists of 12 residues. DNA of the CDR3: TGCAGCGTGACAGGGGACACGTACGAGCAGTACTTC. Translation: CSVTGDTYEQYF.

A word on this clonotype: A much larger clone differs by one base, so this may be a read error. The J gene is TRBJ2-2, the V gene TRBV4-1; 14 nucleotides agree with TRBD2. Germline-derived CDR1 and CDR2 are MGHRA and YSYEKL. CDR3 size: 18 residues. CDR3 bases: TGCGCCAGCAGCCAAGGGGGACTAGCGGGAGTAGGTACCGGGAAGCTGTTTTTT. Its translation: CASSQGGLAGVGTGKLFF.

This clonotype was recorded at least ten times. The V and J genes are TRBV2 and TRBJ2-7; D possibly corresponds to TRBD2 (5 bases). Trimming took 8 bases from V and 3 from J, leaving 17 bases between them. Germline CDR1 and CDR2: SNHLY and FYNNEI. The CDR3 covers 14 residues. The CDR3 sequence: CASQSDGVVYEQYF. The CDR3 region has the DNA TGTGCCAGCCAGTCGGACGGGGTCGTCTACGAGCAGTACTTC.

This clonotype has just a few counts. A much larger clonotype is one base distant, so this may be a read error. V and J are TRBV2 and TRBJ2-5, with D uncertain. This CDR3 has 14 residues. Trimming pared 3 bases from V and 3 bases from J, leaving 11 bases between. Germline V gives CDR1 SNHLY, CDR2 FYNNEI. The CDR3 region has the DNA TGTGCCAGCAGTGATGGGGTGCGAAAAGAGACCCAGTACTTC. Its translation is CASSDGVRKETQYF.

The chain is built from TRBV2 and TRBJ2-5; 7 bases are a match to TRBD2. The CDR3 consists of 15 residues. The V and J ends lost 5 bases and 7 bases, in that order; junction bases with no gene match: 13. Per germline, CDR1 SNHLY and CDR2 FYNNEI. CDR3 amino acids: CASSQQAGPSMTQYF. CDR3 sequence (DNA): TGTGCCAGCAGTCAACAAGCGGGACCCAGTATGACCCAGTACTTC.

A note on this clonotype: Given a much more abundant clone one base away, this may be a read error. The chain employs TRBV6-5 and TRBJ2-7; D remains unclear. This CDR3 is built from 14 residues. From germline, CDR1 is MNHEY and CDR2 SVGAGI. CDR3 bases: TGTGCCAGCAGTTTTACCTTAGGACCCTACGAGCAGTGCTTC. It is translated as CASSFTLGPYEQCF.

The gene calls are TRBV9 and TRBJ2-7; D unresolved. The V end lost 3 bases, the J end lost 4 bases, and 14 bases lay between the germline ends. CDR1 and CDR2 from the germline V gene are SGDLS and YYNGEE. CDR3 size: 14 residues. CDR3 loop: CASSAYFGSYEQYF. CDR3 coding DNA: TGTGCCAGCAGCGCCTATTTTGGCTCTTACGAGCAGTACTTC.

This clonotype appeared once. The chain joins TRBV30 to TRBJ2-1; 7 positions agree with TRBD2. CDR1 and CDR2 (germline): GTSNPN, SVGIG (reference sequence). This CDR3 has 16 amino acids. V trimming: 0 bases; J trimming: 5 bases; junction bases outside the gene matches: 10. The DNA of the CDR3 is TGTGCCTGGAGTGTATACCTAAGGGACTACCACAATGAGCAGTTCTTC. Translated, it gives CAWSVYLRDYHNEQFF.